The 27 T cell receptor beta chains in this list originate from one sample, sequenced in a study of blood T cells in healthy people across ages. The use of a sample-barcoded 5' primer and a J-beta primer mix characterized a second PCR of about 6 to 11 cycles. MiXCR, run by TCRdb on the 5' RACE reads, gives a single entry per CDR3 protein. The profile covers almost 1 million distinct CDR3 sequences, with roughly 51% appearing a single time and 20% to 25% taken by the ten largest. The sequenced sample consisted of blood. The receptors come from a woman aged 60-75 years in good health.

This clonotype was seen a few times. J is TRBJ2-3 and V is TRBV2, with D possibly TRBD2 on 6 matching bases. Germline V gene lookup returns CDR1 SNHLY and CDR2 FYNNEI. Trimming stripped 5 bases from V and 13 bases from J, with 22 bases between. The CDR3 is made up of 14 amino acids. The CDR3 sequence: CASSPNAGQGKEYF. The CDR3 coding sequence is TGTGCCAGCAGTCCCAACGCGGGGCAGGGAAAGGAGTATTTT.

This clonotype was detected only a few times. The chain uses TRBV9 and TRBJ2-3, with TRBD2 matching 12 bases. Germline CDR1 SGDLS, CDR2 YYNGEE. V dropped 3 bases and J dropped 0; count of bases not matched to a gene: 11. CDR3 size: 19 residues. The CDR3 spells CASSDVRTSGATSTDTQYF. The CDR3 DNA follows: TGTGCCAGCAGCGACGTCCGGACTAGCGGGGCCACTAGCACAGATACGCAGTATTTT. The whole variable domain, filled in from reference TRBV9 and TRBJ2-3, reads DSGVTQTPKHLITATGQRVTLRCSPRSGDLSVYWYQQSLDQGLQFLIQYYNGEERAKGNILERFSAQQFPDLHSELNLSSLELGDSALYFCASSDVRTSGATSTDTQYFGPGTRLTVL.

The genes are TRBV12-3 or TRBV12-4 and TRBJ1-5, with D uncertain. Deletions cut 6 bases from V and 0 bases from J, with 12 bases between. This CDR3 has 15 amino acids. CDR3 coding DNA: TGTGCCAGCAGCACCGGAGTTTATAGCAATCAGCCCCAGCATTTT. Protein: CASSTGVYSNQPQHF.

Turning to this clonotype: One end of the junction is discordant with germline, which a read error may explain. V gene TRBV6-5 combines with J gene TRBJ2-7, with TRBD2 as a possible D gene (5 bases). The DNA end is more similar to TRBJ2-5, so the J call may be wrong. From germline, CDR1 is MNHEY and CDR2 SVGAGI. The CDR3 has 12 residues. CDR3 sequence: CVSSSRGETQYF. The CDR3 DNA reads TGTGTCAGCAGTTCCCGAGGGGAGACCCAGTACTTC.

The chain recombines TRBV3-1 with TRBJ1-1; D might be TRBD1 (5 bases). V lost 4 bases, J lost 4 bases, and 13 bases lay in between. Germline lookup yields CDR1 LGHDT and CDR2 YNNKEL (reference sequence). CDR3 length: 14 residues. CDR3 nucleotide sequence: TGTGCCAGCAGCCCAATATTGGGGGGCACTGAAGCTTTCTTT. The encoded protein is CASSPILGGTEAFF.

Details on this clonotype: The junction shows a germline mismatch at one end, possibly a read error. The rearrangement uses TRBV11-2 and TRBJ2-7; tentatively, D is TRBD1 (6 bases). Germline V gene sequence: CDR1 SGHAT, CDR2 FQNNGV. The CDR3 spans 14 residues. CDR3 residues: CAGSLSGEGYEQYF. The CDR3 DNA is TGTGCCGGCAGCTTATCAGGGGAAGGGTACGAGCAGTACTTC.

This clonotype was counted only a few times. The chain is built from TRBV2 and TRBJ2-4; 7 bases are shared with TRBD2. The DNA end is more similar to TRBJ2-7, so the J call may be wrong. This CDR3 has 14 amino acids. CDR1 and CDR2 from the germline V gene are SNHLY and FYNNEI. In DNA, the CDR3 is TGTGCCACCCGCGGCCAGCGGGATCAATACGAGCAGTACTTC. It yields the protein CATRGQRDQYEQYF.

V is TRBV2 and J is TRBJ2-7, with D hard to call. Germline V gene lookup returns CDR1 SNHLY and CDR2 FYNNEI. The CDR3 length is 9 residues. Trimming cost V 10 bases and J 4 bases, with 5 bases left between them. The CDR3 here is CAKQYEQYF. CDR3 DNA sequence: TGTGCCAAACAGTACGAGCAGTACTTC. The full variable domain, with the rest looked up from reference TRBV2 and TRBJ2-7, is EPEVTQTPSHQVTQMGQEVILRCVPISNHLYFYWYRQILGQKVEFLVSFYNNEISEKSEIFDDQFSVERPDGSNFTLKIRSTKLEDSAMYFCAKQYEQYFGPGTRLTVT.

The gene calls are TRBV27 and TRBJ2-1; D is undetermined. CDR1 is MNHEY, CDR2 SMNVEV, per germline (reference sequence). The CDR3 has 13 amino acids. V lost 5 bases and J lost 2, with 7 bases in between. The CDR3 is CASSPRAYNEQFF. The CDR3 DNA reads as TGTGCCAGCAGTCCTAGAGCCTACAATGAGCAGTTCTTC.

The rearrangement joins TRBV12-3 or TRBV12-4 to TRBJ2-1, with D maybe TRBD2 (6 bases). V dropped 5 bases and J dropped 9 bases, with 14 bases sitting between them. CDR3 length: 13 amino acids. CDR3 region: CASSPDSGGEQFF. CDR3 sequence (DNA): TGTGCCAGCAGTCCCGACTCCGGGGGTGAGCAGTTCTTC.

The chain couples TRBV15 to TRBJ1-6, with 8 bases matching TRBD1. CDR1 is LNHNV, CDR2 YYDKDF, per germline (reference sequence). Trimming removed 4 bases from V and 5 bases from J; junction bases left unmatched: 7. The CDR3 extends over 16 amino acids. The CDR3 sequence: CATSTIRQGNNSPLHF. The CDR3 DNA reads TGTGCCACCAGCACCATACGACAGGGGAATAATTCACCCCTCCACTTT.

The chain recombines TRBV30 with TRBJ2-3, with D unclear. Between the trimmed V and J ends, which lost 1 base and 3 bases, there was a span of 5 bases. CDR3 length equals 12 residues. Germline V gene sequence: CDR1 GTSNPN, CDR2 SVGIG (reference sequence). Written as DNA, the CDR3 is TGTGCCTGGAGTGGGCAGACAGATACGCAGTATTTT. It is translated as CAWSGQTDTQYF. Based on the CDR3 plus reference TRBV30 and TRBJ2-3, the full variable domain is SQTIHQWPATLVQPVGSPLSLECTVEGTSNPNLYWYRQAAGRGLQLLFYSVGIGQISSEVPQNLSASRPQDRQFILSSKKLLLSDSGFYLCAWSGQTDTQYFGPGTRLTVL.

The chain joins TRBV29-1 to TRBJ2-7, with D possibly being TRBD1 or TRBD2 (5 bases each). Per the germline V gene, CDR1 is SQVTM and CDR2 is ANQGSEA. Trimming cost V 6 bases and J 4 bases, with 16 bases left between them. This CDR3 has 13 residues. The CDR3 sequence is CSVPGPTMYEQYF. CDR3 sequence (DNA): TGCAGCGTGCCGGGGCCCACAATGTACGAGCAGTACTTC.

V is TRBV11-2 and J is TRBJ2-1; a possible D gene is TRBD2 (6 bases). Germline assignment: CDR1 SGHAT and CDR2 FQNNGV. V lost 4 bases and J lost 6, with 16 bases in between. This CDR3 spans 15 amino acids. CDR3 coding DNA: TGTGCCAGCAGCTCGGGACTCTTATTCACCAATGAGCAGTTCTTC. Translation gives CASSSGLLFTNEQFF.

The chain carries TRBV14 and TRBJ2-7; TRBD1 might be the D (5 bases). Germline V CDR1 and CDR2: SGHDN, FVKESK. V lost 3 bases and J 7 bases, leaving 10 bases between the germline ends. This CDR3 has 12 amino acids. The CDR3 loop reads CASSQGWTEQYF. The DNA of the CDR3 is TGTGCCAGCAGCCAGGGGTGGACAGAGCAGTACTTC.

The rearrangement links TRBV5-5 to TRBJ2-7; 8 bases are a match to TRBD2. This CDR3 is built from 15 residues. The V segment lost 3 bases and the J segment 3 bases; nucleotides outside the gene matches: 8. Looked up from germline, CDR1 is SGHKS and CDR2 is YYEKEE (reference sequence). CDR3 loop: CASSSHRTSNYEQYF. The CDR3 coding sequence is TGTGCCAGCAGCTCCCATCGGACTAGCAACTACGAGCAGTACTTC.

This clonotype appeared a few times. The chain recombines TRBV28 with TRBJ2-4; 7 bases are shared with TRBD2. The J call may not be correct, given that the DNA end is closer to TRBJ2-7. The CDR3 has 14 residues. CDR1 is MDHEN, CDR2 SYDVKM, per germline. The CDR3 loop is CASSPQREWDEQYF. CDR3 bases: TGTGCCAGCAGTCCCCAGCGGGAATGGGACGAGCAGTACTTC.

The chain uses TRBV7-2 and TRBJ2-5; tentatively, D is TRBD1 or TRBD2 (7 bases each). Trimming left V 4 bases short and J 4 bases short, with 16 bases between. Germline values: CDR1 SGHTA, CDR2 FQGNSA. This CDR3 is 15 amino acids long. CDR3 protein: CASSWGGQQLETQYF. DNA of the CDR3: TGTGCCAGCAGCTGGGGGGGACAGCAATTAGAGACCCAGTACTTC.

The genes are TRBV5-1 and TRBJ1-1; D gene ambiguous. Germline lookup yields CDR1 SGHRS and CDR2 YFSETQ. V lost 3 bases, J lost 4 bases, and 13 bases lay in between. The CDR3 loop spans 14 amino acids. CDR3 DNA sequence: TGCGCCAGCAGCTGGAACCCTGGGAGCACTGAAGCTTTCTTT. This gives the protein CASSWNPGSTEAFF.

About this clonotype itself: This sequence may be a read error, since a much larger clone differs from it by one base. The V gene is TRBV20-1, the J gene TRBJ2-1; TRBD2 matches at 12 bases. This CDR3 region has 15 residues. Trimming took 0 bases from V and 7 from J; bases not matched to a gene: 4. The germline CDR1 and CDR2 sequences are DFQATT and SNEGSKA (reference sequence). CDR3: CSAREKTSGRNEQFF. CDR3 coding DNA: TGCAGTGCTAGAGAGAAGACTAGCGGGAGAAATGAGCAGTTCTTC.

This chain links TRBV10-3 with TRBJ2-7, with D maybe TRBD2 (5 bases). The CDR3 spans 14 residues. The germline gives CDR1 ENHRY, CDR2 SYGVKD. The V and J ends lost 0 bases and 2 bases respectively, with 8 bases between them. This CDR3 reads CAISESLEAYEQYF. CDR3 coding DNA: TGTGCCATCAGTGAGTCCCTGGAGGCCTACGAGCAGTACTTC.

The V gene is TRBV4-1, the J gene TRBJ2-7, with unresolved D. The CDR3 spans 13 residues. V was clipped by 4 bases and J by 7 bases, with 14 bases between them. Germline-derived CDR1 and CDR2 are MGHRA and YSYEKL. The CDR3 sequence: CASSPENTNEQYF. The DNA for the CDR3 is TGCGCCAGCAGCCCAGAGAACACCAATGAGCAGTACTTC.

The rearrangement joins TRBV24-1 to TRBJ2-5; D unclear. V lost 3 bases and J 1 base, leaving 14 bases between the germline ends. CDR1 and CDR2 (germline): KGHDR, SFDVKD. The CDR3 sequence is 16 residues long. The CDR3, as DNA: TGTGCCACCAGTGATGCCGACAAAATGCCCCAAGAGACCCAGTACTTC. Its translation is CATSDADKMPQETQYF.

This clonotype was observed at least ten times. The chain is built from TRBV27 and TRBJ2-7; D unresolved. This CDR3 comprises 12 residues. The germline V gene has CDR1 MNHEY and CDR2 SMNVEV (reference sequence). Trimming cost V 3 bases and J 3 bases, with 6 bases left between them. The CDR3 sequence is CASSFLGYEQYF. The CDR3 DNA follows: TGTGCCAGCAGTTTTCTGGGCTACGAGCAGTACTTC.

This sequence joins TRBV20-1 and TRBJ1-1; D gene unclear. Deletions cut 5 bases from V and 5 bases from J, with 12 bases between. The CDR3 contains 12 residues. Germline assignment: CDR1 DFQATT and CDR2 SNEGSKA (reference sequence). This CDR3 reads CSALAARTEAFF. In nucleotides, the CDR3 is TGCAGTGCTCTGGCGGCGCGTACTGAAGCTTTCTTT.

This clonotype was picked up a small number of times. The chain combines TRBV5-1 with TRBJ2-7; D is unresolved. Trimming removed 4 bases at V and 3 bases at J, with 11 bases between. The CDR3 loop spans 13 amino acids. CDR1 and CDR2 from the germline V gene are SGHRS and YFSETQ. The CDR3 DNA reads TGCGCCAGCAGCCCGAATCCGGGCTACGAGCAGTACTTC. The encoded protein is CASSPNPGYEQYF.

The CDR3 sequence: CASSTGVAITTDTQYF. In nucleotides, the CDR3 is TGTGCCAGCAGCACCGGGGTGGCGATAACCACAGATACGCAGTATTTT. V usage is TRBV9 and J usage is TRBJ2-3; perhaps TRBD2 as D (5 bases). V shed 4 bases and J shed 2 bases, with 17 bases lying between them. The germline CDR1 and CDR2 sequences are SGDLS and YYNGEE. This CDR3 is 16 amino acids long.